These 21 T cell receptor beta chains share one sample of origin, sequenced in a study of T cell responses to AZD1222 COVID-19 vaccine (dated by TCRdb to the early 2020s). The intended sense of this specimen's time point label: baseline before first vaccination. The method was the immunoSEQ multiplex PCR assay. The source is immuneACCESS, and TCRdb retained only in-frame sequences with V and J called. Part of the clones is not carried over; for the studies checked, unresolved V genes explain less than half of this, and the remainder is unexplained. The table for this sample lists 95,000 to 100,000 clones; 90% of them were counted only once. The top ten clonotypes cover approximately 1.2% of the sample. The starting material was peripheral blood, obtained on day 0 of AZD1222 vaccination. The receptor set was obtained from an adult in good health.

The gene calls are TRBV7-2 and TRBJ1-2; the match to TRBD1 covers 8 bases. J gave up 8 bases and V 0 bases, and 8 bases lay outside the gene matches. Germline lookup yields CDR1 SGHTA and CDR2 FQGNSA. The CDR3 spans 15 residues. The CDR3 DNA is TGTGCCAGCAGCTTAGCGATGCTGACAGGGGTCGGCTACACCTTC. It codes for CASSLAMLTGVGYTF.

The chain is built from TRBV5-1 and TRBJ2-2, with 9 bases aligning to TRBD1. Germline values: CDR1 SGHRS, CDR2 YFSETQ. CDR3 length: 18 residues. V was pared by 4 bases and J by 6 bases, with 16 bases of the junction left unmatched. The CDR3 DNA sequence: TGCGCCAGCAGCCCAACCATACCGACAGGGGGACTCGCCGGGGAGCTGTTTTTT. Translation gives CASSPTIPTGGLAGELFF. Variable domain in full (rest from reference TRBV5-1 and TRBJ2-2): KAGVTQTPRYLIKTRGQQVTLSCSPISGHRSVSWYQQTPGQGLQFLFEYFSETQRNKGNFPGRFSGRQFSNSRSEMNVSTLELGDSALYLCASSPTIPTGGLAGELFFGEGSRLTVL.

This chain uses TRBV9 with TRBJ2-5; D may match TRBD1 or TRBD2 (6 bases each). This CDR3 contains 15 residues. The germline V gene encodes CDR1 SGDLS and CDR2 YYNGEE. Trimming left V 4 bases short and J 3 bases short, with 16 bases between. The CDR3 nucleotides are TGTGCCAGCAGCCCCGGCCGAAGGGGGGAAGAGACCCAGTACTTC. Amino acid sequence: CASSPGRRGEETQYF.

The chain has TRBV6-5 and TRBJ2-6, with D possibly matching TRBD2 (5 bases). The CDR3 spans 16 residues. V was cut by 2 bases and J by 2 bases, with 10 bases left in between. CDR1 is MNHEY, CDR2 SVGAGI, per germline. CDR3 DNA sequence: TGTGCCAGCAGTTACGAGGGTGGGACTGGGGCCAACGTCCTGACTTTC. Residues: CASSYEGGTGANVLTF.

This chain joins TRBV6-5 and TRBJ1-1, with TRBD1 identical over 7 bases. V dropped 10 bases and J dropped 1; count of bases not matched to a gene: 3. The V gene's germline CDR1 is MNHEY and CDR2 SVGAGI. The CDR3 runs 12 residues. The chain's CDR3 is CATRTGNTEAFF. The CDR3 DNA follows: TGTGCCACCAGGACAGGGAACACTGAAGCTTTCTTT.

V is TRBV7-8 and J is TRBJ2-7; the match to TRBD1 covers 8 bases. J lost 0 bases, V lost 3 bases, and 1 base had no gene match. From germline, CDR1 is SGHVS and CDR2 FQNEAQ. The CDR3 length is 14 residues. The DNA for the CDR3 is TGTGCCAGCAGCTTGACAGGGGACTCCTACGAGCAGTACTTC. This translates into CASSLTGDSYEQYF.

This clone was found a few times. The chain is built from TRBV12-3 or TRBV12-4 and TRBJ1-2; possibly TRBD1 for D (6 bases). Trimming pared 5 bases from V and 7 bases from J, leaving 11 bases between. CDR3 length: 12 residues. CDR3 in amino acids: CASSQQGFGYTF. The CDR3 DNA sequence: TGTGCCAGCAGTCAACAGGGATTTGGCTACACCTTC.

The J gene is TRBJ2-5, the V gene TRBV27, with 8 positions matching TRBD1. Trimming at V came to 7 bases and at J to 2 bases, leaving 3 bases not matched to a gene. Germline CDR1 is MNHEY and CDR2 is SMNVEV (reference sequence). CDR3 length: 13 residues. CDR3 amino acids: CASTGQGQETQYF. The CDR3 DNA reads TGTGCCAGCACCGGACAGGGTCAAGAGACCCAGTACTTC.

The chain joins TRBV3-1 (or the pseudogene TRBV3-2) to TRBJ1-5; no firm D call. Germline CDR1 and CDR2: LGHDT and YNNKEL (reference sequence). This CDR3 is 16 amino acids long. Deletions cut 2 bases from V and 0 bases from J, with 11 bases between. CDR3 region: CASSQTLGYSNQPQHF. The CDR3, as DNA: TGTGCCAGCAGCCAAACTCTCGGGTATAGCAATCAGCCCCAGCATTTT.

V usage is TRBV6-5 and J usage is TRBJ1-1; D is possibly TRBD1 (6 bases). Germline V gives CDR1 MNHEY, CDR2 SVGAGI. This CDR3 has 13 amino acids. V dropped 7 bases and J dropped 6 bases, with 15 bases sitting between them. CDR3 in amino acids: CASMGSQGPEAFF. The CDR3, as DNA: TGTGCCAGCATGGGCAGCCAGGGGCCTGAAGCTTTCTTT.

This chain links TRBV19 with TRBJ2-3; the match to TRBD2 covers 7 bases. CDR3 length: 15 residues. CDR1 is LNHDA, CDR2 SQIVND, per germline (reference sequence). Germline trimming cut 4 bases from V and 0 bases from J; bases unmatched to any gene: 4. Here the CDR3 reads CASSKSGESTDTQYF. In DNA, the CDR3 is TGTGCCAGTAGTAAGAGCGGGGAAAGCACAGATACGCAGTATTTT.

This clone came up once. DNA of the CDR3: TGTGCCAGCAGCGTCCCCGGGACTCTTATCGATGGCTACACCTTC. Amino acids: CASSVPGTLIDGYTF. This chain uses TRBV9 with TRBJ1-2; tentative D call: TRBD1 (5 bases). Germline V CDR1 and CDR2: SGDLS, YYNGEE. There are 15 residues in the CDR3. V lost 2 bases, J lost 6 bases, and 17 bases lay in between.

This clone was seen once. V gene TRBV7-9 combines with J gene TRBJ2-5; D is unresolved. V lost 5 bases and J lost 1, with 11 bases in between. The CDR3 is made up of 14 amino acids. Germline V gene sequence: CDR1 SEHNR, CDR2 FQNEAQ (reference sequence). In DNA form, the CDR3 reads TGTGCCAGCAGCGGGGTGGCGGCCCAAGAGACCCAGTACTTC. Translated, it gives CASSGVAAQETQYF.

The rearrangement joins TRBV9 to TRBJ2-5, with a tentative D call TRBD2 (6 bases). Trimming removed 3 bases at V and 4 bases at J, with 13 bases between. The CDR3 consists of 14 residues. CDR1 and CDR2 (germline): SGDLS, YYNGEE. The chain's CDR3 is CASSASMGGETQYF. The CDR3 DNA sequence: TGTGCCAGCAGCGCCTCCATGGGGGGAGAGACCCAGTACTTC.

The V call is TRBV3-1 (or the pseudogene TRBV3-2), the J call TRBJ1-3; no definite D call. Per the germline V gene, CDR1 is LGHDT and CDR2 is YNNKEL (reference sequence). The V end was cut by 0 bases, the J end by 9 bases, with 15 bases between. This CDR3 has 15 amino acids. The CDR3 sequence: CASSQEPASAGTIYF. CDR3 sequence (DNA): TGTGCCAGCAGCCAAGAACCAGCGTCCGCTGGCACCATATATTTT.

On this clone: Other DNA sequences in this specimen translate into the identical CDR3. The chain carries TRBV12-3 or TRBV12-4 and TRBJ1-4; D is ambiguous. The V end was cut by 3 bases, the J end by 8 bases, with 4 bases between. The CDR3 spans 11 residues. Here the CDR3 reads CASSFGEKLFF. In DNA form, the CDR3 reads TGTGCCAGCAGTTTCGGGGAAAAACTGTTTTTT.

This clone was seen only once. The V gene is TRBV27, the J gene TRBJ2-5; D gene uncertain. The CDR3 spans 14 residues. Deletions cut 1 base from V and 3 bases from J, with 9 bases between. Germline-derived CDR1 and CDR2 are MNHEY and SMNVEV (reference sequence). The CDR3 here is CASSLFGREETQYF. As DNA, the CDR3 is TGTGCCAGCAGTTTATTTGGACGAGAAGAGACCCAGTACTTC.

The chain links TRBV7-3 to TRBJ2-1; D is possibly TRBD2 (6 bases). The length of the CDR3 is 15 residues. V lost 2 bases and J 5 bases, leaving 13 bases between the germline ends. CDR1 and CDR2 from the germline V gene are SGHTA and FQGTGA. The CDR3 DNA sequence: TGTGCCAGCAGCTTAGAGAGCGGGCCCCACAATGAGCAGTTCTTC. Translation gives CASSLESGPHNEQFF.

CDR3 region: CASKGQGGNQPQHF. CDR3 in DNA: TGTGCCAGTAAAGGACAGGGGGGCAATCAGCCCCAGCATTTT. The rearrangement links TRBV28 to TRBJ1-5; TRBD1 agrees at 10 bases. Per germline, CDR1 MDHEN and CDR2 SYDVKM. J lost 2 bases, V lost 9 bases, and 4 bases had no gene match. This CDR3 contains 14 residues.

The sample holds one count of this clone. The rearrangement joins TRBV9 to TRBJ2-3; no reliable D call. Per the germline V gene, CDR1 is SGDLS and CDR2 is YYNGEE. This CDR3 has 12 residues. V lost 4 bases and J lost 7, with 10 bases in between. CDR3 sequence: CASSTLQNTQYF. CDR3 nucleotide sequence: TGTGCCAGCAGCACCCTACAGAATACGCAGTATTTT. The full variable domain, its missing parts supplied by reference TRBV9 and TRBJ2-3, is DSGVTQTPKHLITATGQRVTLRCSPRSGDLSVYWYQQSLDQGLQFLIQYYNGEERAKGNILERFSAQQFPDLHSELNLSSLELGDSALYFCASSTLQNTQYFGPGTRLTVL.

This clone was observed a single time. The chain couples TRBV28 to TRBJ2-7; the D call may be TRBD1 or TRBD2 (5 bases each). Germline V CDR1 and CDR2: MDHEN, SYDVKM. Trimming removed 5 bases at V and 1 base at J, with 12 bases between. This CDR3 has 14 amino acids. The CDR3 region is CASSPRGVSYEQYF. The CDR3, as DNA: TGTGCCAGCAGTCCCAGAGGGGTTTCCTACGAGCAGTACTTC.